Below, 10 T cell receptor beta chains from the same sample are listed, as sequenced in a study of cytomegalovirus exposure and HLA in healthy donors. With 60 Vbeta and 13 Jbeta primers, the PCR was carried out. Generated by immunoSEQ multiplex PCR, the TCRdb table keeps only in-frame clones and is missing some. The sample yields over 70,000 clones, roughly three quarters seen once. Specimen: PBMCs. These receptors came from a woman in her forties or fifties in good health and CMV-seropositive.

The V and J genes are TRBV19 and TRBJ2-5; D unresolved. Germline V gene lookup returns CDR1 LNHDA and CDR2 SQIVND (reference sequence). This CDR3 spans 14 amino acids. The V gene lost 2 bases and the J gene lost 1 base, with 8 bases spanning the gap. CDR3 nucleotides: TGTGCCAGTAGTATAAGTCAGTTCCAAGAGACCCAGTACTTC. Amino acid sequence: CASSISQFQETQYF. The full variable domain, rest sourced from reference TRBV19 and TRBJ2-5, is DGGITQSPKYLFRKEGQNVTLSCEQNLNHDAMYWYRQDPGQGLRLIYYSQIVNDFQKGDIAEGYSVSREKKESFPLTVTSAQKNPTAFYLCASSISQFQETQYFGPGTRLLVL.

The V gene is TRBV7-9, the J gene TRBJ1-1, with 7 positions matching TRBD1. Per the germline V gene, CDR1 is SEHNR and CDR2 is FQNEAQ (reference sequence). CDR3 length: 13 residues. V lost 5 bases to trimming and J lost 5 bases; unmatched junction nucleotides: 5. CDR3 DNA sequence: TGTGCCAGCAGCGCGTCGACAGGGACTGAAGCTTTCTTT. Encoded protein: CASSASTGTEAFF.

The chain recombines TRBV9 with TRBJ1-4, with D possibly matching TRBD1 (5 bases). V lost 4 bases and J lost 6, with 16 bases in between. CDR1 and CDR2 (germline): SGDLS, YYNGEE. CDR3 size: 15 residues. CDR3 sequence: CASSRTGDYYEKLFF. The DNA of the CDR3 is TGTGCCAGCAGCCGTACGGGGGATTATTATGAAAAACTGTTTTTT.

The chain combines TRBV2 with TRBJ2-7; 10 nucleotides align to TRBD2. V was clipped by 6 bases and J by 2 bases; unmatched bases: 4. The CDR3 is 14 residues long. Germline assignment: CDR1 SNHLY and CDR2 FYNNEI. The CDR3 region is CASRGTSVTYEQYV. In DNA form, the CDR3 reads TGTGCCAGCAGAGGGACTAGCGTGACCTACGAGCAGTACGTC.

This chain links TRBV5-4 with TRBJ2-1; 7 bases align to TRBD2. The junction had 0 bases not matched to a gene; V was cut back by 0 bases and J by 0 bases. In germline, CDR1 is SGHNT, CDR2 YYREEE (reference sequence). The CDR3 is 15 amino acids. CDR3 sequence: CASSLGGGSYNEQFF. CDR3 DNA sequence: TGTGCCAGCAGCTTGGGGGGGGGCTCCTACAATGAGCAGTTCTTC.

The chain employs TRBV4-1 and TRBJ2-7, with 8 bases aligning to TRBD1. This CDR3 has 16 residues. CDR1 is MGHRA and CDR2 is YSYEKL in the germline V gene. Trimming removed 0 bases from V and 5 bases from J; junction bases left unmatched: 9. CDR3 sequence reads: CASSQEDRQGPHEQYV. The DNA of the CDR3 is TGCGCCAGCAGCCAAGAGGATCGACAGGGGCCGCACGAGCAGTACGTC.

This clone was detected only a few times. The chain uses TRBV6-4 and TRBJ2-1, with TRBD1 matching 7 bases. Per the germline V gene, CDR1 is MRHNA and CDR2 is SNTAGT. The CDR3 is 14 residues long. V trimming: 6 bases; J trimming: 7 bases; junction bases outside the gene matches: 9. CDR3 in amino acids: CASSPQGERNEQFF. Written as DNA, the CDR3 is TGTGCCAGCAGCCCTCAGGGGGAGAGGAATGAGCAGTTCTTC.

This clone is medium-sized in the sample. The V and J genes are TRBV19 and TRBJ1-4; TRBD1 might be the D (5 bases). The V end was cut by 7 bases, the J end by 5 bases, with 11 bases between. This CDR3 comprises 13 residues. Germline CDR1 LNHDA, CDR2 SQIVND (reference sequence). The CDR3 protein is CASIGTGNEKLFF. As DNA, the CDR3 is TGTGCCAGTATTGGGACTGGGAATGAAAAACTGTTTTTT.

This sequence joins TRBV9 and TRBJ2-1; perhaps TRBD2 as D (7 bases). This CDR3 spans 16 amino acids. Trimming removed 4 bases from V and 5 bases from J, with 19 bases in between. Germline V gives CDR1 SGDLS, CDR2 YYNGEE. For the CDR3, the DNA is TGTGCCAGCAGCACTAACAGGGAGGGGAAACACAATGAGCAGTTCTTC. Its protein product is CASSTNREGKHNEQFF.

The J gene is TRBJ1-3, the V gene TRBV9; TRBD1 agrees at 7 bases. With V trimmed by 0 bases and J by 2 bases, 5 bases remained unmatched. The CDR3 covers 16 residues. Germline CDR1 reads SGDLS; CDR2 reads YYNGEE. The CDR3 loop is CASSVGSQGAGNTIYF. As DNA, the CDR3 is TGTGCCAGCAGCGTAGGGTCCCAGGGGGCTGGAAACACCATATATTTT. The variable domain in full, completed from reference TRBV9 and TRBJ1-3, reads DSGVTQTPKHLITATGQRVTLRCSPRSGDLSVYWYQQSLDQGLQFLIQYYNGEERAKGNILERFSAQQFPDLHSELNLSSLELGDSALYFCASSVGSQGAGNTIYFGEGSWLTVV.